Included here is one TCR beta chain sequence, with context. CDR1 and CDR2 from the germline V gene are SGHDT and YYEEEE. Trimming stripped 2 bases from V and 2 bases from J, with 8 bases between. The CDR3 has 14 residues. In the authors' workflow: Estimation of nucleated cell counts was performed using reference gene primer amplification. Assay: immunoSEQ multiplex PCR; the TCRdb copy retains only in-frame clones and omits some. The D gene and trimming were derived from the DNA, and the V and J assignments and clone size from that table. The table lists 150,000 or so clones, approximately 90% of them singletons, with roughly 0.95% in the top ten. This sample was included in a study of blood T cell repertoires in COVID-19.

Sequencing was performed on peripheral blood. This chain connects TRBV5-6 to TRBJ1-3; D is unclear. The TCR sequence derives from a man aged 18 to 35 with acute or convalescent COVID-19. The CDR3 here is CASSFSVPGNTIYF. CDR3 DNA sequence: TGTGCCAGCAGCTTTAGCGTTCCTGGAAACACCATATATTTT.